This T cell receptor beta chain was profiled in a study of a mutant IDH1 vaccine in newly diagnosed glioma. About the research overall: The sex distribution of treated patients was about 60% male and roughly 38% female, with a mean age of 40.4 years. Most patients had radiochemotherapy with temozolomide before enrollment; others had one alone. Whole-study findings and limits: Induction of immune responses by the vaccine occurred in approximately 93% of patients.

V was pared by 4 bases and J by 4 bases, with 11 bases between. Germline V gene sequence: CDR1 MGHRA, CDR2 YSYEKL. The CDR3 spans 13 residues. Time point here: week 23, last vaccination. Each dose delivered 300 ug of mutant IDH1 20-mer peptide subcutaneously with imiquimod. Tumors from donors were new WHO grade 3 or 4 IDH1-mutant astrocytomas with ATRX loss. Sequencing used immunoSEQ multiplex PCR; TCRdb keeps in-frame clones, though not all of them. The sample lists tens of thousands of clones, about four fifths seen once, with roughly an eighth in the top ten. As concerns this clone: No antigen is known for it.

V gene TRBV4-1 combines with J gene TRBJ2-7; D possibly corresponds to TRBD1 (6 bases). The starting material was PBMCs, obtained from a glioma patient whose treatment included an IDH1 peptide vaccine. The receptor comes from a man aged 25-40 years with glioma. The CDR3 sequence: CASSRPGQYEQYF. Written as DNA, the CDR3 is TGCGCCAGCAGCCGTCCCGGACAGTACGAGCAGTACTTC.